A selection of T cell receptor beta chains follows, all from one sample in a study of cytomegalovirus exposure and HLA in healthy donors. Clones were read by immunoSEQ multiplex PCR, and TCRdb kept only the in-frame ones, dropping some. This table has about 120,000 clones, approximately 85% appearing once. Sequenced sample: PBMCs. The receptors shown here come from a male donor in good health and CMV-seropositive. Each CDR3 is given with its conserved first and last residue. The D gene is left open where the match is weak. Clone sizes are given selectively: once, few, many, or a class where the clone is expanded.

j_call,d_call,cdr3_length,v_call,clone_size,cdr3_aa,cdr3_nt
TRBJ2-7,TRBD2,15,TRBV7-2,NA,CASSLTSARGYEQYF,TGTGCCAGCAGCTTAACTAGCGCTCGAGGCTACGAGCAGTACTTC
TRBJ2-3,TRBD2,16,TRBV9,NA,CASSGERGSSTDTQYF,TGTGCCAGCAGCGGGGAGCGGGGGTCTAGCACAGATACGCAGTATTTT
TRBJ2-2,TRBD1,16,TRBV2,few,CASTSRTGMNTGELFF,TGTGCCAGCACCTCTCGGACAGGAATGAACACCGGGGAGCTGTTTTTT
TRBJ2-7,NA,14,TRBV29-1,once,CSVTSAQGTYEQYF,TGCAGCGTAACATCAGCACAGGGAACCTACGAGCAGTACTTC
TRBJ1-1,TRBD1,13,TRBV27,NA,CASRTGANTEAFF,TGTGCCAGCCGGACAGGGGCTAACACTGAAGCTTTCTTT
TRBJ2-1,TRBD2,15,TRBV13,NA,CASSATSGSGNEQFF,TGTGCCAGCAGCGCTACTAGCGGGAGTGGAAATGAGCAGTTCTTC
TRBJ1-2,NA,11,TRBV30,NA,CAWSPNYGYTF,TGTGCCTGGAGCCCGAACTATGGCTACACCTTC
TRBJ2-7,NA,14,TRBV6-5,NA,CASSYRETAYEQYF,TGTGCCAGCAGTTATAGGGAGACTGCCTACGAGCAGTACTTC
TRBJ2-7,TRBD1,14,TRBV5-4,NA,CASSDRDRTYEQYF,TGTGCCAGCAGCGACCGGGACAGGACCTACGAGCAGTACTTC
TRBJ2-1,NA,13,TRBV7-9,NA,CASSSQGNNEQFF,TGTGCCAGCAGCTCCCAGGGGAACAATGAGCAGTTCTTC
TRBJ2-7,TRBD2,16,TRBV7-2,few,CASSLAQTSGRYEQYF,TGTGCCAGCAGCTTAGCGCAAACTAGCGGGAGGTACGAGCAGTACTTC
TRBJ2-7,TRBD1,16,TRBV5-1,few,CASSWETGQGSYEQYF,TGCGCCAGCAGCTGGGAAACGGGACAGGGATCCTACGAGCAGTACTTC
TRBJ2-2,NA,10,TRBV19,NA,CASKHGELFF,TGTGCCAGTAAGCACGGGGAGCTGTTTTTT
TRBJ1-6,NA,15,TRBV7-9,NA,CASSLAPVNESPLHF,TGTGCCAGCAGCTTAGCGCCCGTTAATGAGTCACCCCTCCACTTT
TRBJ2-1,NA,13,TRBV28,NA,CASSPTTTNEQFF,TGTGCCAGCAGTCCCACTACAACCAATGAGCAGTTCTTC
TRBJ1-2,NA,14,TRBV30,NA,CAWSRDSANYGYTF,TGTGCCTGGAGCCGCGACAGCGCTAACTATGGCTACACCTTC
TRBJ1-1,TRBD1,17,TRBV29-1,few,CSVEDRTGARGYTEAFF,TGCAGCGTTGAAGACCGGACAGGTGCTCGGGGGTACACTGAAGCTTTCTTT
TRBJ1-1,NA,12,TRBV5-4,few,CASSLDAYQAFF,TGTGCCAGCAGCCTAGACGCCTACCAAGCTTTCTTT
TRBJ1-5,NA,12,TRBV21-1,NA,CASRTDNQPQHF,TGTGCCAGCCGGACAGACAATCAGCCCCAGCATTTT
TRBJ2-7,TRBD2,14,TRBV19,NA,CASSPTSGSHEQYF,TGTGCCAGTAGCCCGACTAGCGGGAGTCACGAGCAGTACTTC
TRBJ1-4,TRBD1,17,TRBV11-2,NA,CASSLKLTLGGHEKLFF,TGTGCCAGCAGCTTAAAGTTGACACTAGGGGGCCATGAAAAACTGTTTTTT
TRBJ2-1,NA,14,TRBV28,NA,CASSLVGGSNEQFF,TGTGCCAGCAGTTTAGTAGGCGGATCGAATGAGCAGTTCTTC
TRBJ2-3,TRBD1,15,TRBV7-8,NA,CASSNGQGLTDTQYF,TGTGCCAGCAGCAACGGACAGGGGCTCACAGATACGCAGTATTTT
TRBJ2-5,NA,13,TRBV14,few,CASSLIGLSEVYF,TGTGCCAGCAGCCTGATCGGACTCTCGGAGGTTTACTTC
TRBJ2-5,TRBD1,15,TRBV18,NA,CASSLGQAKAGGQYF,TGTGCCAGCTCACTGGGACAGGCAAAGGCAGGCGGGCAGTACTTC
TRBJ2-4,NA,14,TRBV30,NA,CAWSVRGLGGIQYF,TGTGCCTGGAGTGTAAGGGGACTTGGCGGCATTCAGTACTTC
TRBJ1-5,NA,15,TRBV9,NA,CASSGSGTPSRPQHF,TGTGCCAGCAGCGGCTCCGGGACACCGAGTCGGCCCCAGCATTTT
TRBJ2-1,TRBD1,14,TRBV9,NA,CASSVVTGDNGQFF,TGTGCCAGCAGCGTAGTAACAGGGGACAATGGGCAGTTCTTC
TRBJ2-2,NA,13,TRBV7-3,NA,CASGPTLTGELFF,TGTGCCAGCGGCCCCACCCTCACCGGGGAGCTGTTTTTT
TRBJ2-7,NA,14,TRBV11-2,NA,CASSLVWGNSEQYF,TGTGCCAGCAGTCTTGTATGGGGCAACTCCGAGCAGTACTTC
TRBJ2-7,TRBD2,13,TRBV9,NA,CASSVEGGHEQYF,TGTGCCAGCAGCGTAGAGGGAGGGCACGAGCAGTACTTC
TRBJ2-5,NA,13,TRBV19,NA,CASSDSSQETQYF,TGTGCCAGTAGTGACAGCTCTCAAGAGACCCAGTACTTC
TRBJ2-7,NA,13,TRBV6-6,NA,CASSSRERHEQYF,TGTGCCAGCAGTTCCCGGGAGAGGCACGAGCAGTACTTC
TRBJ2-5,NA,12,TRBV11-2,NA,CASSPFLETQYF,TGTGCCAGCAGCCCCTTCCTTGAGACCCAGTACTTC
TRBJ1-4,NA,16,TRBV2,NA,CASSDFPQGQDEKLFF,TGTGCCAGCAGTGATTTCCCACAGGGTCAGGATGAAAAACTGTTTTTT
TRBJ2-3,NA,10,TRBV29-1,NA,CSGSADTQYF,TGCAGTGGAAGCGCAGATACGCAGTATTTT
TRBJ1-2,NA,14,TRBV4-3,NA,CASSQDLNIDGYTF,TGCGCCAGCAGCCAAGATCTTAACATTGATGGCTACACCTTC
TRBJ1-1,TRBD1,16,TRBV9,NA,CASSGGQGIVVTEAFF,TGTGCCAGCAGCGGAGGACAGGGGATAGTGGTGACTGAAGCTTTCTTT